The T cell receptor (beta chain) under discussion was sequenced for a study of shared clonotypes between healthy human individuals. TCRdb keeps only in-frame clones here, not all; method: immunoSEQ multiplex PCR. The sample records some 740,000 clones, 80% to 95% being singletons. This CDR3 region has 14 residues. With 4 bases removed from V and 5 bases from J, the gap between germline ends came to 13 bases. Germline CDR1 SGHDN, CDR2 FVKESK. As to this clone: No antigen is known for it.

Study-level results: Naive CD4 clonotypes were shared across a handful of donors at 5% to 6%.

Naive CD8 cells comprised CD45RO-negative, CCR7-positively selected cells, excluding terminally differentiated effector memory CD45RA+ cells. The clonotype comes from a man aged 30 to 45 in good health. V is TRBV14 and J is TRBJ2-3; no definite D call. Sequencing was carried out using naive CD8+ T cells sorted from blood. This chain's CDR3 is CASSRMATRDTQYF. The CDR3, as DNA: TGTGCCAGCAGCCGAATGGCGACAAGAGATACGCAGTATTTT.